This entry concerns a single T cell receptor (beta chain). The antigen is undetermined. This entry is derived from a study of regulatory and conventional T cells in RAG deficiency. Profiled with immunoSEQ multiplex PCR; TCRdb holds only in-frame clones, not every one. The sample shows 24,000 or so clones, approximately 93% of them seen only once. Study findings and constraints: Omenn syndrome and CID/AS patients had about 100-fold fewer unique Treg TCR beta sequences, versus around 10-fold elsewhere.

Genomic DNA came from blood conventional CD4+ T cells gated CD25-low CD127-high. V dropped 5 bases and J dropped 1; count of bases not matched to a gene: 12. Germline V gene data show CDR1 as SQVTM and CDR2 as ANQGSEA. The CDR3 sequence is 16 residues long. These data also formed part of another study, on regulatory T cells. As that report states: Amplification used 52 TRBV primers and 13 TRBJ primers.

The chain uses TRBV29-1 and TRBJ2-5, with 8 bases lining up with TRBD2. This receptor was taken from a human donor in good health. The sample comprised CD4+ T cells sorted from blood. In DNA form, the CDR3 reads TGCAGCGTTATCCGAGAGCGGGGGACATTCCAAGAGACCCAGTACTTC. Its translation: CSVIRERGTFQETQYF.